A selection of T cell receptor beta chains follows, all from one sample in a study of CD8 T cells in ankylosing spondylitis. A single record per CDR3 protein comes from TCRdb applying MiXCR to the 5' RACE reads. The sample records about 540,000 distinct CDR3 sequences, roughly an eighth being singletons. Sequencing used blood, either unsorted or a sorted T cell fraction (not recorded which). These receptors originate from a male donor with ankylosing spondylitis. The CDR3 runs from the conserved cysteine through the conserved F or W. D genes are given only for firm matches. Some rows mark clone size as missing; the rest say once, few, many or name a class of expanded clone.

D gene	V gene	J gene	clone size	CDR3 DNA	CDR3 protein
TRBD2	TRBV7-7	TRBJ2-3	-	TGTGCCAGCAGCCGCGGGAGCGGGGGCTCAGATACGCAGTATTTT	CASSRGSGGSDTQYF
-	TRBV5-1	TRBJ2-5	few	TGCGCCAGCAGCCGTCGTACTTTGAACCAAGAGACCCAGTACTTC	CASSRRTLNQETQYF
-	TRBV12-3/TRBV12-4	TRBJ1-1	few	TGTGCCAGCAGTTTTTCGGGACAGAACACTGAAGCTTTCTTT	CASSFSGQNTEAFF
-	TRBV7-2	TRBJ2-3	-	TGTGCCAGCAAGACGCCTACTGACACAGATACGCAGTATTTT	CASKTPTDTDTQYF
-	TRBV18	TRBJ2-1	-	TGTGCCAGCTCACCACCGTCCCAGGGTTCCAATGAGCAGTTCTTC	CASSPPSQGSNEQFF
-	TRBV15	TRBJ2-5	few	TGTGCCACCAGCAGGGACCTTGAAGAGACCCAGTACTTC	CATSRDLEETQYF
TRBD2	TRBV2	TRBJ2-7	few	TGTGCCAGCAGCGGACTAGCTTGGGAGCAGTACTTC	CASSGLAWEQYF
-	TRBV20-1	TRBJ2-3	few	TGCAGTGCGCTGTGGTCTAGTGGCACAGATACGCAGTATTTT	CSALWSSGTDTQYF
-	TRBV6-1	TRBJ2-5	-	TGTGCCAGCAGCCCTACTTCTGACAACGGGGGACAGACCCAGTACTTC	CASSPTSDNGGQTQYF
-	TRBV27	TRBJ2-5	-	TGTGCCAGCGCGAAATGGGGTCAACAAGAGACCCAGTACTTC	CASAKWGQQETQYF
TRBD1	TRBV12-3/TRBV12-4	TRBJ1-6	-	TGTGCCAGCAGCCCTGGGACAGGTTTGGCCCTCCACTTT	CASSPGTGLALHF
TRBD1	TRBV20-1	TRBJ2-7	-	TGCAGTGCTAGAGTGGGACAGGGCATCAACGAGCAGTACTTC	CSARVGQGINEQYF
TRBD1	TRBV7-7	TRBJ1-3	many	TGTGCCAGCAGCCCTTTGACAGGGGCTGAAGGAAACACCATATATTTT	CASSPLTGAEGNTIYF
-	TRBV6-1	TRBJ2-3	few	TGTGCCAGCAGTAATCCAGGGGAATCATGGTCAGATACGCAGTATTTT	CASSNPGESWSDTQYF
-	TRBV6-5	TRBJ2-1	few	TGTGCCAGCAGTACCGGCCACAATGAGCAGTTCTTC	CASSTGHNEQFF
TRBD2	TRBV7-2	TRBJ2-3	few	TGTGCCAGCAGCTTCCTAGCGGACAATCCGAGCACAGATACGCAGTATTTT	CASSFLADNPSTDTQYF
-	TRBV20-1	TRBJ1-5	-	TGCAGTGCTAAAAGAGGGCGAGGGGGCAATCAGCCCCAGCATTTT	CSAKRGRGGNQPQHF
TRBD1	TRBV6-6	TRBJ2-4	many	TGTGCCAGCAGTTACGGGGGGACAGGGCCAATGAACTTC	CASSYGGTGPMNF
TRBD2	TRBV24-1	TRBJ2-1	-	TGTGCCACCAGTGGCCCCTGGAGGGAGGGCCTCTACAATGAGCAGTTCTTC	CATSGPWREGLYNEQFF
-	TRBV29-1	TRBJ1-3	-	TGCAGGGTTGAGGACGGCCAGGAGGGGAACACCATATATTTT	CRVEDGQEGNTIYF
-	TRBV3-1	TRBJ2-2	-	TGTGCCAGCAGCCAAGAACAGGCGGCAGCGGGCACCGGGGAGCTGTTTTTT	CASSQEQAAAGTGELFF
TRBD1	TRBV12-3/TRBV12-4	TRBJ2-2	few	TGTGCCAGCAGGAGGACAGGAGCCACCGGGGAGCTGTTTTTT	CASRRTGATGELFF
-	TRBV11-2	TRBJ2-3	many	TGTGCCAGCAGCTTAGTCCCGACGGAGTCTAGCACAGATACGCAGTATTTT	CASSLVPTESSTDTQYF
-	TRBV3-1	TRBJ1-2	-	TGTGCCAGCAGCCAGAACAGGCTATATGGCTACACCTTC	CASSQNRLYGYTF
-	TRBV2	TRBJ1-1	-	TGTGCCAGCAGTACGGCGTTGAGGCAAGCTTTCTTT	CASSTALRQAFF
-	TRBV10-3	TRBJ2-5	-	TGTGCCATCAGTGAGTCCCGGCGGGGAGAGACCCAGTACTTC	CAISESRRGETQYF
-	TRBV6-5	TRBJ1-3	-	TGTGCCAGCAGTGTACTGGGGGCTGGAAACACCATATATTTT	CASSVLGAGNTIYF